This T cell receptor (beta chain) stems from a study of blood T cell repertoires in COVID-19. Source study methods: Nucleated cell counts were estimated from reference gene primer amplification. The data were produced by immunoSEQ multiplex PCR, yet TCRdb's version contains in-frame clones alone and is incomplete. V, J and clone size are taken as reported in that table, and D and trimming were inferred from the DNA itself. The table shows 220,000 or so clones, with around 81% occurring only once. Germline CDR1 reads SGHDT; CDR2 reads YYEEEE. CDR3 size: 13 residues. V was clipped by 2 bases and J by 7 bases, with 12 bases between them.

The receptor comes from a woman aged 55-75 years with acute or convalescent COVID-19. The sequencing input was peripheral blood. This chain uses TRBV5-6 with TRBJ1-1; D might be TRBD1 (5 bases). The DNA of the CDR3 is TGTGCCAGCAGCTTTTCGGGGGGTGGTGAAGCTTTCTTT. Amino acid sequence: CASSFSGGGEAFF.